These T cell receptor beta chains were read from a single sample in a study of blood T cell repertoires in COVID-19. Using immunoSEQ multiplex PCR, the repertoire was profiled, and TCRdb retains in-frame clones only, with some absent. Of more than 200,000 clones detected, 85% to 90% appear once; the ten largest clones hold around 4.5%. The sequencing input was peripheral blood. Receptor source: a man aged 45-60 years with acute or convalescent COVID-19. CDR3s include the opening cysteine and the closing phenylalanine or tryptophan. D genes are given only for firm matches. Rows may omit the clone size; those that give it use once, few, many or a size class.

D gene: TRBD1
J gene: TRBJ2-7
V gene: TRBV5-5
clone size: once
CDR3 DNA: TGTGCCAGCAGCTTGCTCAGGGGGACCTTTAACGAGCAGTACTTC
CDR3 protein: CASSLLRGTFNEQYF

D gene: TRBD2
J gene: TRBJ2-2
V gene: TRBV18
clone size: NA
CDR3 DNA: TGTGCCAGCTCAAGGACTAGCGGGGGCGCGAACACCGGGGAGCTGTTTTTT
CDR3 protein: CASSRTSGGANTGELFF

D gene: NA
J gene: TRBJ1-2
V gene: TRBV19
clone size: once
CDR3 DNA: TGTGCCAGTAGTCGGAGGGGCGCCAATTTGGACTATGGCTACACCTTC
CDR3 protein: CASSRRGANLDYGYTF

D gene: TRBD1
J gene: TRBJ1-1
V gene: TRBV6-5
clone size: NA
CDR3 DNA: TGTGCCAGCAGGTCACAGGGGGCAGGTACTGAAGCTTTCTTT
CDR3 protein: CASRSQGAGTEAFF

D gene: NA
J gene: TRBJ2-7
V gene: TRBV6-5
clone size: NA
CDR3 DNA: TGTGCCAGCAGATCCACCCGGGACATGGCCGAGCAGTACTTC
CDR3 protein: CASRSTRDMAEQYF

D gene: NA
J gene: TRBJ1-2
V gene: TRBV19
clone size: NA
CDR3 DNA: TGTGCCAGTAGCCAGGGTTCGGGGGACTATGGCTACACCTTC
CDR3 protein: CASSQGSGDYGYTF

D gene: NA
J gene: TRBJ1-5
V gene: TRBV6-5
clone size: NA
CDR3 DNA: TGTGCCAGCGCCCGGGACAAGAATCAGCCCCAGCATTTT
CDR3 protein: CASARDKNQPQHF

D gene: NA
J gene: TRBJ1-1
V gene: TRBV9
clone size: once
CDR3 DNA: TGTGCCAGCAGCCCCCGGGGAGTGAACACTGAAGCTTTCTTT
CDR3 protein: CASSPRGVNTEAFF

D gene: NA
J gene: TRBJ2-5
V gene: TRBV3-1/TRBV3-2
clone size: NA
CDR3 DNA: TGTGCCAGCAGCCCCCGTCGAGGTTACCAAGAGACCCAGTACTTC
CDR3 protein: CASSPRRGYQETQYF

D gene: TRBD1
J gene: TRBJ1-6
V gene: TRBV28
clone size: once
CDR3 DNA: TGTGCCAGCAGGGGGGGACAGGGGTCGAATTCACCCCTCCACTTT
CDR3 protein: CASRGGQGSNSPLHF

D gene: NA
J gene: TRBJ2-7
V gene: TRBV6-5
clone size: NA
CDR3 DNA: TGTGCCAGCAGCTCGGGGACCTACGAGCAGTACTTC
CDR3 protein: CASSSGTYEQYF

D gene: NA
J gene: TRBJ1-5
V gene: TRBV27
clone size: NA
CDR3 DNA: TGTGCCAGCAGTGCGAAACAGGGTCAGCCCCAGCATTTT
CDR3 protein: CASSAKQGQPQHF

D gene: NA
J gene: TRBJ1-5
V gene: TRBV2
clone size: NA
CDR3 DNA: TGTGCCAGCAGTGCAAATAAGATGGGGACTCGGCGGCTCCAGCATTTT
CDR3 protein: CASSANKMGTRRLQHF

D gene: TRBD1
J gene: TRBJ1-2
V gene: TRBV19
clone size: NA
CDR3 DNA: TGTGCCAGTAGTATAGCATCGGGACAGAGCTATGGCTACACCTTC
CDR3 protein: CASSIASGQSYGYTF

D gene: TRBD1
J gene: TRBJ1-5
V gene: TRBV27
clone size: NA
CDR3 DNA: TGTGCCAGCAGTCATGGAGGGACAGTTAATCAGCCCCAGCATTTT
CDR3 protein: CASSHGGTVNQPQHF

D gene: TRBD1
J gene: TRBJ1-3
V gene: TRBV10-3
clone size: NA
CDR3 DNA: TGTGCCATCAGTGAGTCGTCAAGGACAGGGGGCTCTGGAAACACCATATATTTT
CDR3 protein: CAISESSRTGGSGNTIYF

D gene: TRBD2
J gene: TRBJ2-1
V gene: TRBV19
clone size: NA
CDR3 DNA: TGTGCCAGTAGTATATCTAGCGGGGGATACAATGAGCAGTTCTTC
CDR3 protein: CASSISSGGYNEQFF

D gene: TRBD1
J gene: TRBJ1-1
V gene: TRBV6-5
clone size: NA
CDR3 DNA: TGTGCCAGCAGCCCCGACAGGGCTCGGACTGAAGCTTTCTTT
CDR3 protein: CASSPDRARTEAFF

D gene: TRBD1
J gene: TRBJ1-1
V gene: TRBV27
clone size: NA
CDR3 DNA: TGTGCCAGCAGTCCCCGACAGGGTCGCTACACTGAAGCTTTCTTT
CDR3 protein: CASSPRQGRYTEAFF

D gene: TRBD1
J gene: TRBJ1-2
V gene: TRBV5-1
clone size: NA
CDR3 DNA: TGCGCCAGCAGCTTGTACAGGGGCGGCAGGGGCTACACCTTC
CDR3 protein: CASSLYRGGRGYTF

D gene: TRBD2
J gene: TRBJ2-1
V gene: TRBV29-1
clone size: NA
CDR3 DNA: TGCAGCGTTGTCCCCGGGGGGGCCCCGAATGAGCAGTTCTTC
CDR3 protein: CSVVPGGAPNEQFF

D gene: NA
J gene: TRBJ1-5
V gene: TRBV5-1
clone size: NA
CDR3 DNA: TGCGCCAGCAGCTTATTCGGGGACGCGGGACAGCCCCAGCATTTT
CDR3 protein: CASSLFGDAGQPQHF

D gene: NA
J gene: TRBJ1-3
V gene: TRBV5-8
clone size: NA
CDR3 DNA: TGTGCCAACGGTAGAAGCCTCTCTGGAAACACCATATATTTT
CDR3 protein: CANGRSLSGNTIYF

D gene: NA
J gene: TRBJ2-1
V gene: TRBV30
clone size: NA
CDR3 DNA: TGTGCCTGGAGTAAAGGACAGACGTACAATGAGCAGTTCTTC
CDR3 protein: CAWSKGQTYNEQFF

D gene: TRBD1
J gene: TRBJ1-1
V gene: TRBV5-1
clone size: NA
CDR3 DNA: TGCGCCAGCAGCTTGGTGGACAGGGTAAGCACTGAAGCTTTCTTT
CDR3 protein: CASSLVDRVSTEAFF

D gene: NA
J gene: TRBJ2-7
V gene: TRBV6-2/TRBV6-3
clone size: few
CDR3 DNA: TGTGCCAGCAGTTACTTACAGGCCTACGAGCAGTACTTC
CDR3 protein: CASSYLQAYEQYF

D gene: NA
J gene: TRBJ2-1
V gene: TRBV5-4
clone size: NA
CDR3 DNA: TGTGCCAGCAGCTTGGGCAACACCGAGCAGTTCTTC
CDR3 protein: CASSLGNTEQFF

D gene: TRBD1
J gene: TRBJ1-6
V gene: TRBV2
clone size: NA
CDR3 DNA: TGTGCCAGCAGTGAGGGACAGGGGCGATCCTATAATTCACCCCTCCACTTT
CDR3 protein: CASSEGQGRSYNSPLHF

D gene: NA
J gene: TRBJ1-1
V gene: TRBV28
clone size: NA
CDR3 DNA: TGTGCCAGCAGTTTATCCAGTGTGGTAATCGGGGCTTTCTTT
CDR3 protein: CASSLSSVVIGAFF

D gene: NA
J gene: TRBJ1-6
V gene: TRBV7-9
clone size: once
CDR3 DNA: TGTGCCAGCAGCTTGGAAGACAGTGCGATTTCACCCCTCCACTTT
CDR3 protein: CASSLEDSAISPLHF

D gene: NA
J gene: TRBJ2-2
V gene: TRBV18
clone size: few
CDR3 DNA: TGTGCCAGCTCACCGAGAGGAAACTCCTTGCGGACAGAGAACACCGGGGAGCTGTTTTTT
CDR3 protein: CASSPRGNSLRTENTGELFF

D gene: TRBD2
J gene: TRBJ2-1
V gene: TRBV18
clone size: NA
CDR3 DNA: TGTGCCAGCTCACCACCGGGCCCGGGGAGGGACAATGAGCAGTTCTTC
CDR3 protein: CASSPPGPGRDNEQFF

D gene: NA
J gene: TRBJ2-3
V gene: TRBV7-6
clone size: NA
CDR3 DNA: TGTGCCAGCAGCTTAGTGGTCAGGGGGGCGGGCACAGATACGCAGTATTTT
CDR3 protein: CASSLVVRGAGTDTQYF

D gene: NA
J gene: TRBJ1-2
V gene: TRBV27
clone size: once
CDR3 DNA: TGTGCCAGCAGTTTATCGTACAGCCCATATGGCTACACCTTC
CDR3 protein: CASSLSYSPYGYTF

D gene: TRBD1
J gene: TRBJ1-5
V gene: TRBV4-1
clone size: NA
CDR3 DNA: TGCGCCAGCAGCCAAGAGGGGGTCAGGGGGCTTCAGCCCCAGCATTTT
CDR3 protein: CASSQEGVRGLQPQHF

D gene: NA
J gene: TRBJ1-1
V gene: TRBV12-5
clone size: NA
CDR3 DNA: TGTGCTAGTGCTCGGTGGGCTTTGAACACTGAAGCTTTCTTT
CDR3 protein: CASARWALNTEAFF

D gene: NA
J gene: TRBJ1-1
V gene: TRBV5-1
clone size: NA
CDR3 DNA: TGCGCCAGCACCTCCCCTGGGCGCAGGGCTGAAGCTTTCTTT
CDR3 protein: CASTSPGRRAEAFF

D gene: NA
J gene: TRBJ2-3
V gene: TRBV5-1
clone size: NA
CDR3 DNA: TGCGCCAGCAGCTCTGGCGGCAGCACAGATACGCAGTATTTT
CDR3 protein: CASSSGGSTDTQYF

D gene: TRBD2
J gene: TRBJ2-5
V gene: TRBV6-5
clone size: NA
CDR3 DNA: TGTGCCAGCAGTTACTGGGGGGGGTTCGAAGAGACCCAGTACTTC
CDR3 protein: CASSYWGGFEETQYF

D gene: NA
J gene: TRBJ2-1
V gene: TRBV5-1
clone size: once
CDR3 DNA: TGCGCCAGCAGCTGGAGGGAGTCTTTCTCCTACAATGAGCAGTTCTTC
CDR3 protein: CASSWRESFSYNEQFF

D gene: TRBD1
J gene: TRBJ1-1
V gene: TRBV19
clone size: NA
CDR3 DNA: TGTGCCAGTAGTGCCGGACAGGGAATGGGAGGGCGAAGAGCCAGGACTGAAGCTTTCTTT
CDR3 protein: CASSAGQGMGGRRARTEAFF

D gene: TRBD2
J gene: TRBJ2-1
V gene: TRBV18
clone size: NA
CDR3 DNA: TGTGCCAGCTCACCGGTGGCTAGCGGGGGAGATGAGCAGTTCTTC
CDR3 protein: CASSPVASGGDEQFF

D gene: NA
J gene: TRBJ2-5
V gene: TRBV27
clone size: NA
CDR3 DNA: TGTGCCAGCAGTTCTGACAAAAGACAAGCCCAAGAGACCCAGTACTTC
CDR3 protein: CASSSDKRQAQETQYF

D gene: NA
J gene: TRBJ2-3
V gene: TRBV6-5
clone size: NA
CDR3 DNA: TGTGCCAGCAGCGGGTCGTTCGGCAGAGCAGATACGCAGTATTTT
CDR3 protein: CASSGSFGRADTQYF

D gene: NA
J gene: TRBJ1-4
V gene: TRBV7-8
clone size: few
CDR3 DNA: TGTGCCAGCAGCTCCCGCGGGGAGCACATGGGAAAACTGTTTTTT
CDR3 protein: CASSSRGEHMGKLFF

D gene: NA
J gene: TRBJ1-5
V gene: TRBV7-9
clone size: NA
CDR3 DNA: TGTGCCAGCAGCTTAAGTAGTGACAATCAGCCCCAGCATTTT
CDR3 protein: CASSLSSDNQPQHF

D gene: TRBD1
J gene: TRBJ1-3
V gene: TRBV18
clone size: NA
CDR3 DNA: TGTGCCAGCTCACTTTCGGGGACAGGTCTCTCTGGAAACACCATATATTTT
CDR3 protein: CASSLSGTGLSGNTIYF

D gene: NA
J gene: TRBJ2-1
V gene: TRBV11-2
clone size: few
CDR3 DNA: TGTGCCAGCAGCTTAGTAGGGGGCTCCTACAATGAGCAGTTCTTC
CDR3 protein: CASSLVGGSYNEQFF